This entry lists 12 T cell receptor beta chains sequenced from one sample in a study of regulatory T cells in long-lasting Graves disease. In building TCR beta libraries, iRepertoire HTBI primers were used together with Arm-PCR of CDR3 regions. MiXCR, applied by TCRdb to the multiplex PCR reads, yields one record per CDR3 protein. The sample has a few hundred thousand distinct CDR3 sequences; 16% are singletons. Time point defined: newly diagnosed GD, antithyroid drugs for less than 3 months. RNA isolated from PBMCs was used to make the TCR library. This sample was shared with a second study, whose subject was T cells in Graves' hyperthyroidism and ophthalmopathy.

The starting material was peripheral blood mononuclear cells (PBMCs), obtained at new diagnosis, from a patient treated with antithyroid drugs. These receptors were taken from a woman aged 18-35 years with Graves disease.

This clonotype was recorded many times. The CDR3 is CSVEVAGFPYNEQFF. CDR3 coding DNA: TGCAGCGTTGAAGTAGCGGGCTTTCCCTACAATGAGCAGTTCTTC. The gene calls are TRBV29-1 and TRBJ2-1, with 7 bases lining up with TRBD2. The CDR3 is 15 residues long. Trimming removed 1 base from V and 2 bases from J; junction bases left unmatched: 5. Germline values: CDR1 SQVTM, CDR2 ANQGSEA.

In this sample, this clonotype turned up many times. The chain carries TRBV20-1 and TRBJ2-5; 7 positions match TRBD2. The V segment lost 6 bases and the J segment 4 bases; nucleotides outside the gene matches: 11. The CDR3 has 14 amino acids. Germline V gene lookup returns CDR1 DFQATT and CDR2 SNEGSKA (reference sequence). CDR3 sequence: CSATTSGGGETQYF. CDR3 coding DNA: TGCAGTGCCACAACCTCGGGGGGTGGAGAGACCCAGTACTTC.

This clonotype showed up many times. The chain links TRBV7-9 to TRBJ2-5; no firm D call. CDR3 size: 17 residues. V lost 2 bases and J lost 2, with 18 bases in between. Germline V gives CDR1 SEHNR, CDR2 FQNEAQ (reference sequence). The DNA of the CDR3 is TGTGCCAGCAGCTTAATACGCCACCGTGGGAATCAAGAGACCCAGTACTTC. It codes for CASSLIRHRGNQETQYF. The whole variable domain, remainder taken from reference TRBV7-9 and TRBJ2-5, is DTGVSQNPRHKITKRGQNVTFRCDPISEHNRLYWYRQTLGQGPEFLTYFQNEAQLEKSRLLSDRFSAERPKGSFSTLEIQRTEQGDSAMYLCASSLIRHRGNQETQYFGPGTRLLVL.

This chain connects TRBV19 to TRBJ1-2, with 8 bases fitting TRBD1. CDR3 length: 11 amino acids. Germline CDR1 reads LNHDA; CDR2 reads SQIVND (reference sequence). Trimming at V came to 8 bases and at J to 8 bases, leaving 4 bases not matched to a gene. The chain's CDR3 is CASRTGPGYTF. The CDR3 nucleotides read TGTGCCAGTCGGACAGGGCCCGGCTACACCTTC.

This clonotype was detected only a few times. V is TRBV10-3 and J is TRBJ1-5; D remains ambiguous. This CDR3 has 14 amino acids. Trimming took off 4 bases at V and 8 bases at J, with 15 bases between the two ends. CDR1 ENHRY and CDR2 SYGVKD come from the germline V gene. CDR3 DNA: TGTGCCATCAGTGGTGCCGCTTTTGAGGAGCCCCAGCATTTT. Amino acids: CAISGAAFEEPQHF.

This clonotype was picked up many times. The V and J genes are TRBV12-3 or TRBV12-4 and TRBJ1-2; tentative D call: TRBD1 (6 bases). The V and J ends lost 4 bases and 6 bases respectively, with 15 bases between them. The CDR3 covers 14 residues. The CDR3 DNA reads TGTGCCAGCAGTTCCTGGACAGCGCAAGATGGCTACACCTTC. Protein product: CASSSWTAQDGYTF.

The chain recombines TRBV6-1 with TRBJ2-7; 7 bases match TRBD1. V lost 8 bases and J lost 2; bases outside the gene matches: 9. The germline V gene has CDR1 MNHNS and CDR2 SASEGT. This CDR3 is built from 14 residues. Here the CDR3 reads CASSRTGQTYEQYF. The CDR3 DNA follows: TGTGCCAGCTCTCGGACAGGCCAAACCTACGAGCAGTACTTC.

This chain links TRBV10-3 with TRBJ2-7; D is perhaps TRBD2 (5 bases). V was trimmed by 10 bases and J by 3 bases, leaving 16 bases between them. Germline loops: CDR1 ENHRY, CDR2 SYGVKD. CDR3 length equals 13 residues. The CDR3 is CATTPGISYEQYF. Here the CDR3 DNA reads TGTGCCACCACCCCGGGGATAAGCTACGAGCAGTACTTC.

The chain recombines TRBV20-1 with TRBJ1-2; 11 bases align to TRBD1. V was clipped by 7 bases and J by 6 bases; unmatched bases: 4. The CDR3 sequence is 12 residues long. Germline V gene data show CDR1 as DFQATT and CDR2 as SNEGSKA (reference sequence). In nucleotides, the CDR3 is TGCAGTGGCGGACAGGGGGCCAATGGCTACACCTTC. Residues: CSGGQGANGYTF.

This clonotype was seen ten or more times. The chain links TRBV2 to TRBJ1-1; 10 bases align to TRBD1. The CDR3 length is 16 residues. V shed 6 bases, J shed 2 bases, and the junction held 9 bases outside the gene matches. Germline V gene lookup returns CDR1 SNHLY and CDR2 FYNNEI. CDR3 bases: TGTGCCAGCAGGCCCGGGACAGGGGCCGCAAACACTGAAGCTTTCTTT. Protein product: CASRPGTGAANTEAFF.

This clonotype was recorded a few times. The rearrangement joins TRBV28 to TRBJ1-1; D might be TRBD1 (5 bases). Germline values: CDR1 MDHEN, CDR2 SYDVKM. V lost 5 bases and J lost 5, with 18 bases in between. This CDR3 spans 15 amino acids. CDR3 DNA sequence: TGTGCCAGCAGTCCCGCGGCAGGGAGTCCTACTGAAGCTTTCTTT. This gives the protein CASSPAAGSPTEAFF.

A few counts support this clonotype. The chain has TRBV12-3 or TRBV12-4 and TRBJ2-3, with a possible D match to TRBD2 (6 bases). V dropped 6 bases and J dropped 1 base, with 17 bases sitting between them. The CDR3 consists of 16 residues. In DNA, the CDR3 is TGTGCCAGCAGCTCCAAGGAGCGGGTGGGCACAGATACGCAGTATTTT. It is translated as CASSSKERVGTDTQYF.